The 31 T cell receptor beta chains in this list originate from one sample, sequenced in a study of T cell changes during pregnancy in multiple sclerosis. Sequencing was performed with immunoSEQ multiplex PCR; in TCRdb, only in-frame clones are kept and a portion is missing. Among approximately 40,000 clones listed, around nine tenths were seen once. The starting material was CD4+ T cells from peripheral blood mononuclear cells, obtained before pregnancy. All receptors come from a female donor with multiple sclerosis, enrolled in a pregnancy study.

The chain couples TRBV5-1 to TRBJ2-1, with D possibly matching TRBD2 (6 bases). Trimming cost V 5 bases and J 7 bases, with 13 bases left between them. CDR1 is SGHRS, CDR2 YFSETQ, per germline. The CDR3 is 13 amino acids. The CDR3 DNA reads as TGCGCCAGCAGAAGCGTCGGGGGTAATGAGCAGTTCTTC. Its protein is CASRSVGGNEQFF.

V and J are TRBV5-6 and TRBJ1-5, with a tentative D call TRBD1 (6 bases). V was clipped by 2 bases and J by 4 bases, with 19 bases between them. The germline gives CDR1 SGHDT, CDR2 YYEEEE. The CDR3 spans 17 residues. DNA of the CDR3: TGTGCCAGCAGCTTAGCCCGCACCGGGACAAGGAATCAGCCCCAGCATTTT. Translation gives CASSLARTGTRNQPQHF.

The chain recombines TRBV2 with TRBJ2-3; D possibly corresponds to TRBD1 (6 bases). This CDR3 spans 16 amino acids. CDR1 SNHLY and CDR2 FYNNEI come from the germline V gene. V gave up 2 bases and J gave up 1 base, with 13 bases separating them. The DNA for the CDR3 is TGTGCCAGCAGTGAAATGGGGGCTGGGGGCACAGATACGCAGTATTTT. Translated: CASSEMGAGGTDTQYF.

The V gene is TRBV7-2, the J gene TRBJ1-1; a possible D gene is TRBD1 (6 bases). V lost 4 bases to trimming and J lost 5 bases, with 20 bases between them. CDR1 and CDR2 (germline): SGHTA, FQGNSA. The CDR3 extends over 16 amino acids. The CDR3 DNA is TGTGCCAGCAGCTCCCCCGTTTCCTTCGACAGGACTGAAGCTTTCTTT. Translated: CASSSPVSFDRTEAFF.

This chain links TRBV9 with TRBJ2-7, with TRBD1 matching over 10 bases. This CDR3 has 15 residues. J lost 4 bases, V lost 2 bases, and 6 bases had no gene match. Germline CDR1 and CDR2: SGDLS and YYNGEE. The CDR3 coding sequence is TGTGCCAGCAGCGTGGCGGGACAGGGGATTTACGAGCAGTACTTC. This gives the protein CASSVAGQGIYEQYF.

The rearrangement uses TRBV28 and TRBJ1-1, with D unclear. Germline V gene data show CDR1 as MDHEN and CDR2 as SYDVKM. Between the trimmed V and J ends, which lost 6 bases and 3 bases, there was a span of 17 bases. The CDR3 has 15 residues. For the CDR3, the DNA is TGTGCCAGCAGCTCCGTAGGGAGGGATGACACTGAAGCTTTCTTT. Translating gives CASSSVGRDDTEAFF. Drawing the rest from reference TRBV28 and TRBJ1-1, the complete variable domain is DVKVTQSSRYLVKRTGEKVFLECVQDMDHENMFWYRQDPGLGLRLIYFSYDVKMKEKGDIPEGYSVSREKKERFSLILESASTNQTSMYLCASSSVGRDDTEAFFGQGTRLTVV.

The CDR3 reads CASGFRVPEAFF. CDR3 bases: TGTGCCAGCGGGTTCAGGGTCCCTGAAGCTTTCTTT. The V call is TRBV2, the J call TRBJ1-1; D is possibly TRBD1 (5 bases). V shed 8 bases and J shed 6 bases, with 13 bases lying between them. In germline, CDR1 is SNHLY, CDR2 FYNNEI. The CDR3 length is 12 residues.

The chain combines TRBV7-9 with TRBJ1-2; the D gene is possibly TRBD1 (6 bases). V lost 3 bases, J lost 7 bases, and 9 bases lay in between. CDR3 length equals 12 residues. Germline V CDR1 and CDR2: SEHNR, FQNEAQ (reference sequence). The CDR3 bases are TGTGCCAGCAGCTTCAACAGGGTTGGCTACACCTTC. Protein product: CASSFNRVGYTF.

This chain joins TRBV30 and TRBJ2-2; D ambiguous. Trimming removed 0 bases from V and 6 bases from J, with 8 bases in between. Per germline, CDR1 GTSNPN and CDR2 SVGIG (reference sequence). This CDR3 is 13 amino acids long. Here the CDR3 reads CAWSVLAAGELFF. The CDR3 DNA reads TGTGCCTGGAGTGTACTGGCGGCCGGGGAGCTGTTTTTT.

The CDR3 bases are TGTGCCAGCAGCTTGTGGAGGGGCCAAGAGACCCAGTACTTC. It translates to CASSLWRGQETQYF. The V gene is TRBV7-2, the J gene TRBJ2-5; possible D gene TRBD2, 6 bases. V lost 3 bases to trimming and J lost 1 base, with 9 bases between them. Germline-derived CDR1 and CDR2 are SGHTA and FQGNSA. The CDR3 covers 14 residues.

This chain uses TRBV19 with TRBJ2-1; TRBD2 aligns across 14 bases. The CDR3 totals 18 residues. The ends lost 4 bases at V and 0 bases at J; junction bases unmatched: 5. Germline CDR1 LNHDA, CDR2 SQIVND (reference sequence). The CDR3 spells CASSTRTSGRNSYNEQFF. The DNA of the CDR3 is TGTGCCAGTAGTACCCGGACTAGCGGGAGGAACTCCTACAATGAGCAGTTCTTC.

The rearrangement uses TRBV5-4 and TRBJ2-5; 7 nucleotides match TRBD1. Germline lookup yields CDR1 SGHNT and CDR2 YYREEE (reference sequence). V gave up 0 bases and J gave up 4 bases; unmatched junction bases: 6. The CDR3 contains 15 residues. The CDR3 loop reads CASSLGEGAGETQYF. DNA for the CDR3: TGTGCCAGCAGCTTGGGTGAGGGGGCGGGAGAGACCCAGTACTTC.

This chain connects TRBV5-4 to TRBJ2-7; TRBD2 is a possible D gene (6 bases). Germline CDR1 and CDR2: SGHNT and YYREEE (reference sequence). CDR3 length: 15 residues. Trimming left V 4 bases short and J 5 bases short, with 19 bases between. CDR3 bases: TGTGCCAGCAGCCATAGAGGAGACGGGGGACACGAGCAGTACTTC. Translated, it gives CASSHRGDGGHEQYF.

The chain is built from TRBV5-5 and TRBJ2-1; D unclear. Per the germline V gene, CDR1 is SGHKS and CDR2 is YYEKEE (reference sequence). The CDR3 is 15 residues long. Trimming took off 0 bases at V and 6 bases at J, with 13 bases between the two ends. The CDR3 loop reads CASSLGQVLLNEQFF. The CDR3, as DNA: TGTGCCAGCAGCTTGGGCCAGGTTCTCCTCAATGAGCAGTTCTTC. The full variable domain, in which reference TRBV5-5 and TRBJ2-1 provide the parts outside the CDR3, is DAGVTQSPTHLIKTRGQQVTLRCSPISGHKSVSWYQQVLGQGPQFIFQYYEKEERGRGNFPDRFSARQFPNYSSELNVNALLLGDSALYLCASSLGQVLLNEQFFGPGTRLTVL.

V usage is TRBV28 and J usage is TRBJ2-7, with 9 bases matching TRBD1. V lost 6 bases and J lost 4; bases outside the gene matches: 16. Germline CDR1 MDHEN, CDR2 SYDVKM. CDR3 size: 17 residues. The CDR3 region is CASSTTPGQGRGYEQYF. CDR3 bases: TGTGCCAGCAGCACGACTCCGGGACAGGGTAGGGGATACGAGCAGTACTTC.

This sequence joins TRBV6-1 and TRBJ2-4; D is ambiguous. V was pared by 3 bases and J by 0 bases, with 3 bases between. This CDR3 comprises 13 residues. From germline, CDR1 is MNHNS and CDR2 SASEGT. CDR3 residues: CASSDGAKNIQYF. The CDR3 DNA sequence: TGTGCCAGCAGTGACGGAGCCAAAAACATTCAGTACTTC.

This chain uses TRBV7-3 with TRBJ2-3; no clear D gene. Germline lookup yields CDR1 SGHTA and CDR2 FQGTGA. Trimming removed 0 bases from V and 3 bases from J, with 10 bases in between. The CDR3 runs 15 residues. CDR3 bases: TGTGCCAGCAGCTTAACGGGTAGAGCGACAGATACGCAGTATTTT. Protein product: CASSLTGRATDTQYF.

V usage is TRBV4-1 and J usage is TRBJ1-5; D remains unclear. The V end was cut by 0 bases, the J end by 0 bases, with 9 bases between. The V gene's germline CDR1 is MGHRA and CDR2 YSYEKL. This CDR3 contains 16 residues. The CDR3 DNA sequence: TGCGCCAGCAGCCAAGAAGAGAGCACTAGCAATCAGCCCCAGCATTTT. The encoded protein is CASSQEESTSNQPQHF.

The chain couples TRBV25-1 to TRBJ2-5, with TRBD1 matching over 10 bases. The V gene's germline CDR1 is MGHDK and CDR2 SYGVNS. V was pared by 4 bases and J by 2 bases, with 13 bases of the junction left unmatched. The CDR3 contains 18 residues. The CDR3 spells CASSVTRGGQGTQETQYF. The CDR3 DNA reads as TGTGCCAGCAGTGTAACACGAGGGGGACAGGGGACTCAAGAGACCCAGTACTTC.

V gene TRBV15 combines with J gene TRBJ2-3; D may be TRBD2 (6 bases). Trimming cost V 5 bases and J 0 bases, with 9 bases left between them. The CDR3 runs 14 residues. The germline CDR1 and CDR2 sequences are LNHNV and YYDKDF (reference sequence). CDR3 in DNA: TGTGCCACCAGCGATAGCGGTAGCACAGATACGCAGTATTTT. Translated, it gives CATSDSGSTDTQYF.

The chain carries TRBV11-2 and TRBJ2-1, with 10 bases matching TRBD2. The V segment lost 5 bases and the J segment 15 bases; nucleotides outside the gene matches: 16. Looked up from germline, CDR1 is SGHAT and CDR2 is FQNNGV. The CDR3 is 15 residues long. This CDR3 reads CASSPLPQASGSLFF. In DNA, the CDR3 is TGTGCCAGCAGCCCCCTCCCCCAAGCTAGCGGGAGTCTGTTCTTC.

V is TRBV5-1 and J is TRBJ2-5, with a possible D match to TRBD1 (6 bases). Germline lookup yields CDR1 SGHRS and CDR2 YFSETQ. Trimming left V 0 bases short and J 6 bases short, with 18 bases between. The CDR3 consists of 16 residues. Here the CDR3 reads CASSLASGQGIKTQYF. In nucleotides, the CDR3 is TGCGCCAGCAGCTTGGCATCTGGGCAGGGGATAAAGACCCAGTACTTC.

The chain recombines TRBV6-6 with TRBJ1-2, with D perhaps TRBD1 (6 bases). Germline CDR1 MNHNY, CDR2 SVGAGI (reference sequence). This CDR3 comprises 13 residues. V was cut by 5 bases and J by 0 bases, with 7 bases left in between. The CDR3 protein is CASSGTSNYGYTF. In DNA form, the CDR3 reads TGTGCCAGCAGTGGGACATCTAACTATGGCTACACCTTC.

The V gene is TRBV5-1, the J gene TRBJ1-2, with TRBD1 matching 7 bases. Germline CDR1 is SGHRS and CDR2 is YFSETQ. The J segment lost 5 bases and the V segment lost 6 bases, leaving 10 bases of the junction unmatched. This CDR3 has 14 residues. CDR3 nucleotide sequence: TGCGCCAGCAAAGTCACGACAGGGCTATATGGCTACACCTTC. Amino acid sequence: CASKVTTGLYGYTF.

The rearrangement joins TRBV28 to TRBJ1-2; 12 positions match TRBD1. Trimming cost V 10 bases and J 7 bases; bases outside gene matches: 10. The CDR3 has 14 amino acids. The germline V gene encodes CDR1 MDHEN and CDR2 SYDVKM. The chain's CDR3 is CAINGDRGLAGYTF. The CDR3 nucleotides read TGTGCCATCAACGGGGACAGGGGGCTTGCTGGCTACACCTTC.

This chain connects TRBV25-1 to TRBJ2-1; 8 bases align to TRBD1. This CDR3 comprises 15 residues. V dropped 3 bases and J dropped 3; count of bases not matched to a gene: 4. Germline lookup yields CDR1 MGHDK and CDR2 SYGVNS. The CDR3 nucleotides are TGTGCCAGCAGTGACACAGGGGGAGGCTACAATGAGCAGTTCTTC. This encodes CASSDTGGGYNEQFF.

The J gene is TRBJ1-6, the V gene TRBV4-1; D gene uncertain. The CDR3 has 11 residues. Trimming shortened V by 8 bases and J by 5 bases, and 4 bases separated the two germline ends. In germline, CDR1 is MGHRA, CDR2 YSYEKL. The CDR3 DNA reads as TGCGCCAGCTTTAATAATTCACCCCTCCACTTT. Its protein product is CASFNNSPLHF.

The chain is built from TRBV6-6 and TRBJ2-2, with TRBD1 matching over 9 bases. The germline CDR1 and CDR2 sequences are MNHNY and SVGAGI (reference sequence). CDR3 size: 16 residues. The V segment lost 4 bases and the J segment 3 bases; nucleotides outside the gene matches: 6. CDR3 DNA sequence: TGTGCCAGCAGTTCCGGACAGGGGAGGGACACCGGGGAGCTGTTTTTT. Amino acids: CASSSGQGRDTGELFF.

The rearrangement uses TRBV4-3 and TRBJ2-1, with a possible D match to TRBD2 (5 bases). This CDR3 spans 15 amino acids. Trimming shortened V by 0 bases and J by 4 bases, and 10 bases separated the two germline ends. Germline V gene data show CDR1 as LGHNA and CDR2 as YSLEER. The CDR3 is CASSQDTTSYNEQFF. The DNA for the CDR3 is TGCGCCAGCAGCCAAGACACTACTAGTTACAATGAGCAGTTCTTC.

V usage is TRBV10-3 and J usage is TRBJ2-3; perhaps TRBD1 as D (5 bases). This CDR3 is 13 amino acids long. Trimming shortened V by 7 bases and J by 2 bases, and 10 bases separated the two germline ends. Germline values: CDR1 ENHRY, CDR2 SYGVKD. The CDR3 loop reads CAITGHNTDTQYF. Here the CDR3 DNA reads TGTGCCATCACAGGACACAACACAGATACGCAGTATTTT.

This chain joins TRBV5-4 and TRBJ1-2; perhaps TRBD1 as D (5 bases). CDR3 length: 18 amino acids. Trimming removed 7 bases at V and 2 bases at J, with 27 bases between. The germline gives CDR1 SGHNT, CDR2 YYREEE (reference sequence). CDR3 in DNA: TGTGCCAGCCGACACGGGGGTGCCGTCCCCACTCAGAACTATGGCTACACCTTC. The encoded protein is CASRHGGAVPTQNYGYTF. The full variable domain, rest sourced from reference TRBV5-4 and TRBJ1-2, is ETGVTQSPTHLIKTRGQQVTLRCSSQSGHNTVSWYQQALGQGPQFIFQYYREEENGRGNFPPRFSGLQFPNYSSELNVNALELDDSALYLCASRHGGAVPTQNYGYTFGSGTRLTVV.